This TCR beta chain was identified during a study of T cells in localized non-small cell lung cancer. Whole-study results and caveats: Uninvolved nearby lung showed the greatest T cell clonality, exceeding that found in tumor. Out of the top 100 tumor clones, a median about 50 were seen in adjacent lung. Since sequencing was restricted to only one region of the tumor, intratumor heterogeneity remains a possibility. An association was observed between higher blood T cell density and longer overall survival.

Concerning this clone itself: Its antigen is unknown.

TCRdb's copy holds only in-frame clones and misses some; the assay was immunoSEQ multiplex PCR. The sample has about 52,000 clones, approximately 86% seen once. Sequenced material: PBMCs, taken before any cancer treatment. The sequence was obtained from a female donor with stage II lung adenocarcinoma.

The CDR3 region is CASSYQIQAPNSPLHF. CDR3 in DNA: TGTGCCAGCAGTTACCAAATCCAAGCCCCTAATTCACCCCTCCACTTT. This chain connects TRBV6-5 to TRBJ1-6; D is unclear. CDR3 length: 16 residues. V was clipped by 2 bases and J by 6 bases, with 14 bases between them. CDR1 is MNHEY, CDR2 SVGAGI, per germline.